This TCR beta chain was sequenced for a study of T cell responses to AZD1222 COVID-19 vaccine. Study-level results: Two AZD1222 doses significantly raised spike-specific TCR breadth and depth over controls. Within unmutated variant regions lay the reported targets of nearly half of spike-specific TCRs. White British donors predominated, females outnumbered males, and clonal diversity was possibly underestimated. Repertoires were sampled only after the peak T cell response.

Points on this clone: Its antigen is as yet unknown.

Sequencing was performed with immunoSEQ multiplex PCR; in TCRdb, only in-frame clones are kept and a portion is missing. The data hold roughly 180,000 clones, with 85% to 90% observed a single time. The sequencing used peripheral blood, collected on day 0 of MenACWY control vaccination. The receptor was derived from an adult in good health.

CDR3 sequence reads: CASGQGSEKLFF. In nucleotides, the CDR3 is TGTGCCAGCGGTCAGGGCTCCGAAAAACTGTTTTTT. The rearrangement links TRBV2 to TRBJ1-4, with D tentatively TRBD1 (5 bases). Deletions cut 8 bases from V and 8 bases from J, with 12 bases between. The CDR3 consists of 12 residues. Germline V gene lookup returns CDR1 SNHLY and CDR2 FYNNEI.